The next 27 T cell receptor beta chains were all read from a single sample in a study of response to subunit inactivated influenza vaccine. In TCRdb, the RT-PCR reads were re-called with MiXCR into one record per CDR3 protein. In the table there are a few hundred thousand distinct CDR3 sequences, more than 7% of which are singletons. The input for sequencing was PBMCs from blood, taken roughly 24 months after vaccination. These receptors originate from a man between 50 and 70 years old who received an inactivated influenza vaccine.

This clonotype was observed a handful of times. V gene TRBV3-1 combines with J gene TRBJ2-7; D is possibly TRBD2 (6 bases). CDR3 length: 13 residues. Germline V gene data show CDR1 as LGHDT and CDR2 as YNNKEL (reference sequence). Trimming left V 5 bases short and J 2 bases short, with 10 bases between. The chain's CDR3 is CASSKRVTYEQYF. CDR3 in DNA: TGTGCCAGCAGCAAGCGGGTCACCTACGAGCAGTACTTC.

In this sample, this clonotype turned up many times. The rearrangement uses TRBV3-1 and TRBJ2-5; D is unresolved. Deletions cut 1 base from V and 2 bases from J, with 8 bases between. This CDR3 spans 14 amino acids. Germline V gives CDR1 LGHDT, CDR2 YNNKEL (reference sequence). Here the CDR3 DNA reads TGTGCCAGCAGCCAAGCGGCTACACAAGAGACCCAGTACTTC. Protein product: CASSQAATQETQYF.

The chain recombines TRBV7-3 with TRBJ1-2; 7 bases fit TRBD1. The germline CDR1 and CDR2 sequences are SGHTA and FQGTGA. J was trimmed by 3 bases and V by 5 bases; bases with no gene match: 9. The CDR3 is 15 residues long. The CDR3 sequence is CASSPGGWLDYGYTF. The CDR3 coding sequence is TGTGCCAGCAGCCCAGGGGGATGGCTCGACTATGGCTACACCTTC.

The rearrangement joins TRBV6-2 or TRBV6-3 to TRBJ1-1; no firm D call. CDR1 is MNHEY and CDR2 is SVGEGT in the germline V gene. Trimming took 3 bases from V and 2 from J, leaving 16 bases between them. The CDR3 covers 16 residues. CDR3 in amino acids: CASSYWRGSTNTEAFF. In DNA, the CDR3 is TGTGCCAGCAGTTATTGGAGAGGGAGTACTAACACTGAAGCTTTCTTT.

This clonotype showed up just a few times. The V and J genes are TRBV7-8 and TRBJ2-2; 8 bases agree with TRBD1. V lost 7 bases and J lost 2; bases outside the gene matches: 12. CDR1 is SGHVS and CDR2 is FQNEAQ in the germline V gene. The CDR3 is 17 amino acids. Written as DNA, the CDR3 is TGTGCCAGCAACCCTAGGCGGACAGGGCTAAACACCGGGGAGCTGTTTTTT. Its translation is CASNPRRTGLNTGELFF.

The gene calls are TRBV24-1 and TRBJ1-5, with TRBD1 as a possible D gene (5 bases). Germline V gene data show CDR1 as KGHDR and CDR2 as SFDVKD. This CDR3 is 14 amino acids long. Trimming removed 10 bases at V and 6 bases at J, with 18 bases between. The CDR3 is CATGGRDDSQPQHF. CDR3 DNA: TGTGCCACTGGGGGACGGGACGATAGTCAGCCCCAGCATTTT.

V and J are TRBV7-3 and TRBJ2-3; D is perhaps TRBD2 (5 bases). Trimming stripped 1 base from V and 2 bases from J, with 13 bases between. The CDR3 spans 16 residues. CDR1 SGHTA and CDR2 FQGTGA come from the germline V gene. The CDR3 sequence is CASSLSTDGLTDTQYF. The DNA of the CDR3 is TGTGCCAGCAGCTTAAGCACCGACGGACTCACAGATACGCAGTATTTT.

Only a few counts were recorded for this clonotype. The chain employs TRBV3-1 and TRBJ1-2; TRBD1 matches at 10 bases. V lost 6 bases and J lost 8; bases outside the gene matches: 9. This CDR3 comprises 14 residues. Per the germline V gene, CDR1 is LGHDT and CDR2 is YNNKEL (reference sequence). The CDR3 spells CASSPGTGESGYTF. CDR3 DNA sequence: TGTGCCAGCAGTCCCGGGACAGGGGAGTCGGGCTACACCTTC.

This clonotype came up many times. The chain uses TRBV20-1 and TRBJ2-4; 7 positions agree with TRBD2. Germline V gene sequence: CDR1 DFQATT, CDR2 SNEGSKA (reference sequence). The CDR3 has 15 residues. The V gene end was trimmed by 3 bases and the J gene end by 6 bases; junction bases not matched to a gene: 11. For the CDR3, the DNA is TGCAGTGCTAGGGGGGAGGGAGGAGCCGCAAACATTCAGTACTTC. This codes for CSARGEGGAANIQYF.

V gene TRBV7-2 combines with J gene TRBJ2-2, with TRBD2 identical over 7 bases. Trimming cost V 5 bases and J 6 bases; bases outside gene matches: 9. Germline CDR1 SGHTA, CDR2 FQGNSA. This CDR3 has 15 residues. CDR3 loop: CASSPGLGSAGELFF. The CDR3 DNA reads as TGTGCCAGCAGCCCTGGACTAGGATCGGCCGGGGAGCTGTTTTTT.

This clonotype was seen only a few times. The chain has TRBV5-1 and TRBJ1-6; weak D call: TRBD1 (6 bases). CDR1 and CDR2 from the germline V gene are SGHRS and YFSETQ. V lost 0 bases, J lost 5 bases, and 12 bases lay in between. The length of the CDR3 is 16 residues. CDR3 sequence: CASSLGAGANNSPLHF. The CDR3 coding sequence is TGCGCCAGCAGCTTGGGCGCAGGGGCGAATAATTCACCCCTCCACTTT.

This clonotype was seen repeatedly, ten times or more. The J gene is TRBJ2-3, the V gene TRBV5-1, with 8 bases that match TRBD2. Per germline, CDR1 SGHRS and CDR2 YFSETQ. This CDR3 region has 17 residues. J lost 3 bases, V lost 6 bases, and 15 bases had no gene match. CDR3: CASKGREVAGLTDTQYF. Written as DNA, the CDR3 is TGCGCCAGCAAGGGGAGAGAGGTAGCGGGACTTACAGATACGCAGTATTTT.

The V call is TRBV6-2 or TRBV6-3, the J call TRBJ1-5, with D possibly being TRBD1 (5 bases). The CDR3 extends over 15 amino acids. The germline CDR1 and CDR2 sequences are MNHEY and SVGEGT. Trimming removed 0 bases at V and 5 bases at J, with 11 bases between. CDR3 in amino acids: CASSYSWQGHQPQHF. The DNA for the CDR3 is TGTGCCAGCAGTTACTCGTGGCAGGGCCATCAGCCCCAGCATTTT.

V is TRBV2 and J is TRBJ1-2, with TRBD1 identical over 8 bases. The V and J ends lost 2 bases and 8 bases, in that order; junction bases with no gene match: 7. The CDR3 spans 14 residues. Germline CDR1 and CDR2: SNHLY and FYNNEI. CDR3 nucleotides: TGTGCCAGCAGTGAACTTCAGGGGGCAGGGGGCTACACCTTC. Translation gives CASSELQGAGGYTF.

This clonotype was picked up many times. The gene calls are TRBV4-3 and TRBJ1-1, with D possibly matching TRBD1 (5 bases). V lost 4 bases and J lost 5, with 17 bases in between. Germline-derived CDR1 and CDR2 are LGHNA and YSLEER. The CDR3 covers 15 residues. DNA of the CDR3: TGCGCCAGCAGCCCGGTATGGGGGGGAGAGACTGAAGCTTTCTTT. Translation gives CASSPVWGGETEAFF.

This clonotype showed up just a few times. The genes are TRBV18 and TRBJ2-1; TRBD1 or TRBD2 may be the D gene (5 bases each). CDR3 size: 13 residues. Germline V gene lookup returns CDR1 KGHSH and CDR2 LQKENI. V gave up 1 base and J gave up 7 bases, with 8 bases separating them. The DNA of the CDR3 is TGTGCCAGCTCACCACGTGGGGGAAATGAGCAGTTCTTC. Its translation: CASSPRGGNEQFF. Based on the CDR3 plus reference TRBV18 and TRBJ2-1, the full variable domain is NAGVMQNPRHLVRRRGQEARLRCSPMKGHSHVYWYRQLPEEGLKFMVYLQKENIIDESGMPKERFSAEFPKEGPSILRIQQVVRGDSAAYFCASSPRGGNEQFFGPGTRLTVL.

This sequence joins TRBV20-1 and TRBJ2-2; maybe TRBD1 (5 bases). Germline V lookup: CDR1 DFQATT, CDR2 SNEGSKA (reference sequence). V was cut by 6 bases and J by 1 base, with 12 bases left in between. CDR3 size: 14 residues. Written as DNA, the CDR3 is TGCAGTGCCCCGACAGACGGGAACACCGGGGAGCTGTTTTTT. It is translated as CSAPTDGNTGELFF.

This clonotype was recorded a few times. The V call is TRBV24-1, the J call TRBJ2-7; possible D gene TRBD2, 6 bases. Germline CDR1 KGHDR, CDR2 SFDVKD. V was trimmed by 5 bases and J by 3 bases, leaving 7 bases between them. The CDR3 has 12 amino acids. Written as DNA, the CDR3 is TGTGCCACCAGTGCGGGGGACTACGAGCAGTACTTC. This codes for CATSAGDYEQYF.

This clonotype was picked up many times. The CDR3 region has the DNA TGTGCCAGCAGTACGTACCGGGACCGCAACACTGAAGCTTTCTTT. Translating it yields CASSTYRDRNTEAFF. The chain carries TRBV12-3 or TRBV12-4 and TRBJ1-1; D is possibly TRBD1 (5 bases). Trimming removed 5 bases from V and 2 bases from J, with 15 bases in between. The CDR3 is made up of 15 amino acids.

This clonotype was seen repeatedly, ten times or more. J is TRBJ2-2 and V is TRBV18, with 8 positions matching TRBD2. The CDR3 length is 17 residues. Germline loops: CDR1 KGHSH, CDR2 LQKENI. Trimming cost V 0 bases and J 2 bases; bases outside gene matches: 5. Here the CDR3 DNA reads TGTGCCAGCTCACCACCGGAGCGGGGGTACAACACCGGGGAGCTGTTTTTT. Protein product: CASSPPERGYNTGELFF. Together with reference TRBV18 and TRBJ2-2, the CDR3 gives the full variable domain: NAGVMQNPRHLVRRRGQEARLRCSPMKGHSHVYWYRQLPEEGLKFMVYLQKENIIDESGMPKERFSAEFPKEGPSILRIQQVVRGDSAAYFCASSPPERGYNTGELFFGEGSRLTVL.

The chain couples TRBV10-3 to TRBJ1-2; 12 bases align to TRBD1. The CDR3 is 15 amino acids. Germline assignment: CDR1 ENHRY and CDR2 SYGVKD. Trimming removed 0 bases from V and 8 bases from J; junction bases left unmatched: 4. This chain's CDR3 is CAISESAGTGGGYTF. CDR3 in DNA: TGTGCCATCAGTGAGTCAGCCGGGACAGGGGGCGGCTACACCTTC.

This clonotype showed up just a few times. The gene calls are TRBV5-1 and TRBJ1-3; 7 nucleotides agree with TRBD1. Germline CDR1 SGHRS, CDR2 YFSETQ. The ends lost 9 bases at V and 1 base at J; junction bases unmatched: 1. The length of the CDR3 is 12 residues. The DNA for the CDR3 is TGCGCCACCAGGGGGTCTGGAAACACCATATATTTT. Its translation is CATRGSGNTIYF.

V gene TRBV3-1 combines with J gene TRBJ2-5; TRBD1 matches at 10 bases. V lost 5 bases and J lost 4; bases outside the gene matches: 4. The CDR3 contains 14 residues. CDR1 LGHDT and CDR2 YNNKEL come from the germline V gene (reference sequence). CDR3 nucleotides: TGTGCCAGCAGCGGACAGGGGGGTTTAGAGACCCAGTACTTC. Translated: CASSGQGGLETQYF.

This clonotype was seen more than once but under ten times. The genes are TRBV20-1 and TRBJ2-4; D ambiguous. Trimming removed 6 bases at V and 0 bases at J, with 12 bases between. The CDR3 length is 14 residues. In germline, CDR1 is DFQATT, CDR2 SNEGSKA (reference sequence). The CDR3 here is CSAYDPLAKNIQYF. DNA for the CDR3: TGCAGTGCCTACGATCCACTAGCCAAAAACATTCAGTACTTC.

This clonotype came up a few times. The V and J genes are TRBV3-1 and TRBJ2-3; TRBD2 aligns across 10 bases. Germline V gene sequence: CDR1 LGHDT, CDR2 YNNKEL (reference sequence). CDR3 length: 16 amino acids. V was clipped by 5 bases and J by 5 bases; unmatched bases: 10. CDR3 bases: TGTGCCAGCAGCTCTAGAGCGGGGGGGCAAGAAGATACGCAGTATTTT. Amino acids: CASSSRAGGQEDTQYF.

This clonotype was counted many times. The V call is TRBV12-3 or TRBV12-4, the J call TRBJ1-4, with D possibly being TRBD1 (6 bases). The CDR3 has 15 amino acids. V lost 5 bases to trimming and J lost 8 bases, with 18 bases between them. The CDR3, as DNA: TGTGCCAGCAGTCCAGGACAGTCCAAGGGAGAAAAACTGTTTTTT. It encodes CASSPGQSKGEKLFF.

The CDR3 protein is CASLRPPLSGRLLLNTGELFF. The CDR3, as DNA: TGTGCCAGCTTACGACCACCCCTTAGCGGGAGGCTCCTATTAAACACCGGGGAGCTGTTTTTT. The chain employs TRBV28 and TRBJ2-2; 10 bases fit TRBD2. J lost 2 bases, V lost 8 bases, and 23 bases had no gene match. The CDR3 is 21 amino acids. Germline V gene data show CDR1 as MDHEN and CDR2 as SYDVKM.